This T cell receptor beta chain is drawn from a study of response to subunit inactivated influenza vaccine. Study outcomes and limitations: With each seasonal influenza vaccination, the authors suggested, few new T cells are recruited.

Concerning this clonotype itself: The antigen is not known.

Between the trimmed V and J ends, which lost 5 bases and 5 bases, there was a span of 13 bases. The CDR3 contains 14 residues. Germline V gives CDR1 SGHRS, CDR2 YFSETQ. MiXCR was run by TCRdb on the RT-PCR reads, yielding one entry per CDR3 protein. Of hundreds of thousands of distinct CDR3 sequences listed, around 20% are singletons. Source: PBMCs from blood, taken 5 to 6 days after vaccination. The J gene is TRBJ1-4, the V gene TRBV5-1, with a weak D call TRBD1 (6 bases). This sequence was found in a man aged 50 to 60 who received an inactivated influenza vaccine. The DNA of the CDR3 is TGCGCCAGCAGTTACGGGACAAACAATGAAAAACTGTTTTTT. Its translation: CASSYGTNNEKLFF.